The sequence of this T cell receptor beta chain was determined in a study of blood T cell repertoires in COVID-19. Across the study: Both acute and convalescent COVID-19 samples were obtained from the United States, Italy and Spain. Nucleic acid was either cDNA or gDNA, and it came from T cells, B-cell-depleted T cells, or PBMCs.

Within 2 weeks of study entry, exposed participants had contacted a PCR-confirmed or clinician-diagnosed COVID-19 case. The CDR3 runs to 11 residues. Germline loops: CDR1 MDHEN, CDR2 SYDVKM. V lost 6 bases and J lost 9, with 9 bases in between. In the authors' methods: Nucleated cell number was recorded as an estimate derived from reference gene primer amplification. Produced via immunoSEQ multiplex PCR; TCRdb's table is partial and in-frame only. For V, J and clone size, that table is used; D and trimming come from the DNA. This table has 350,000 to 500,000 clones, approximately 90% appearing once. As for this clone: Other nucleotide sequences in the sample specify the same CDR3.

The chain carries TRBV28 and TRBJ2-1, with unresolved D. Material for sequencing was PBMCs or T cells enriched from blood (not recorded which). This TCR came from a woman aged 18-29 years who had been exposed to COVID-19. The CDR3 DNA is TGTGCCAGCAGCCCCCGAGGTGAGCAGTTCTTC. Protein product: CASSPRGEQFF.